The clone carrying this TCR beta chain was observed at least ten times. Its target is unknown. Mouse names are used for the genes. The read gets to within 4 residues of the CDR3 end, and the germline J gene fills in the rest. This same CDR3 is encoded by further DNA sequences in the sample. Following extraction, RNA underwent reverse transcription to cDNA, which served as the sequencing template. Method: immunoSEQ multiplex PCR; TCRdb's copy keeps in-frame clones and lacks some. This repertoire holds about 270,000 clones, and none appear only once. The CDR3 consists of 13 residues. Germline loops: CDR1 MNHDT, CDR2 YYDKIL. Trimming at V came to 4 bases and at J to 3 bases, leaving 0 bases not matched to a gene. Separation of pooled cutaneous lymph node cells was by sorting with CD4, CD8alpha, NKG2D, NKG2ACE and other markers. This sample was taken from a study of CD8+ T cells in alopecia areata. About the research overall: The graft donors were approximately 6-13-month-old C3H/HeJ mice with spontaneous alopecia, and their skin went to 7-10-week-old female C3H/HeJ mice. Broader study findings: Compared with normal scalp, lesional scalp had higher clonality and more expanded CD8+ clones.

The TCR comes from a C3H/HeJ mouse with alopecia areata. The mice in this strain carry MHC haplotype H2-k. Sequencing was carried out using CD4+ T cells sorted from a lymph node. This sequence joins TRBV17 and TRBJ2-1, with 7 bases that match TRBD2. The sequenced part of the CDR3 DNA is TGTGCTAGCAGTACTGGGGGCTATGCT. It yields the protein CASSTGGYA. The whole CDR3 sequence is CASSTGGYAEQFF.